This paragraph covers one T cell receptor (beta chain) sequence. The data are from a study of blood T cell repertoires in COVID-19. At the level of the study: Samples of COVID-19 (acute and convalescent) were obtained from the United States, Italy and Spain. The cDNA or gDNA used as material had been derived from T cells, B-cell-depleted T cells, or PBMCs.

Seattle-derived patients entered the study during active infection and were followed longitudinally. The repertoire was sequenced with immunoSEQ multiplex PCR; TCRdb's copy has only in-frame clones and lacks some. Of about 340,000 clones listed, roughly 90% were seen once; the top ten hold 7% to 8%. The sample consisted of peripheral blood. The source of this sequence is a woman in her 70s with COVID-19, enrolled during active disease.

CDR3 nucleotides: TGTGCCAGCAGTTCCGGACTGTTGGCCGACGAGCAGTACTTC. Amino acid sequence: CASSSGLLADEQYF. This rearrangement joins TRBV6-2 or TRBV6-3 to TRBJ2-7; possibly TRBD2 for D (5 bases). There are 14 residues in the CDR3. Germline lookup yields CDR1 MNHEY and CDR2 SVGEGT. V was trimmed by 4 bases and J by 5 bases, leaving 15 bases between them.